These 32 T cell receptor beta chains came from one sample sequenced in a study of beta chain features in type 1 diabetes. The entirety of the isolated RNA underwent reverse transcription, so expressed TCRB transcripts were sequenced. Profiling relied on immunoSEQ multiplex PCR, and the TCRdb table lists in-frame clones only, not all of them. The table has around 450,000 clones, over 9.5% seen once; the top ten hold about 0.045%. Material for sequencing was naive CD4+ T cells from blood. These TCRs come from a woman between 18 and 30 years old in good health.

This clone was counted only a few times. The V and J genes are TRBV14 and TRBJ2-5; D uncertain. The CDR3 is 13 residues long. Germline assignment: CDR1 SGHDN and CDR2 FVKESK. Trimming cost V 3 bases and J 1 base, with 6 bases left between them. This CDR3 reads CASSQLGQETQYF. CDR3 bases: TGTGCCAGCAGCCAGCTTGGCCAAGAGACCCAGTACTTC.

The chain recombines TRBV11-3 with TRBJ2-1; the D is unclear. V lost 0 bases to trimming and J lost 10 bases, with 10 bases between them. CDR1 is SGHNT and CDR2 is YENEEA in the germline V gene. The CDR3 runs 13 residues. CDR3 in amino acids: CASSLELTGEQFF. The DNA for the CDR3 is TGTGCCAGCAGCTTAGAGCTAACTGGCGAGCAGTTCTTC.

The chain combines TRBV7-2 with TRBJ2-1; weak D call: TRBD2 (6 bases). The V gene lost 2 bases and the J gene lost 8 bases, with 16 bases spanning the gap. Germline V gene data show CDR1 as SGHTA and CDR2 as FQGNSA. The CDR3 runs 15 residues. CDR3 sequence (DNA): TGTGCCAGCAGCTTACATCGACTAGTGCGAGATGAGCAGTTCTTC. Its translation is CASSLHRLVRDEQFF. The full variable domain, completed using reference TRBV7-2 and TRBJ2-1, is GAGVSQSPSNKVTEKGKDVELRCDPISGHTALYWYRQSLGQGLEFLIYFQGNSAPDKSGLPSDRFSAERTGGSVSTLTIQRTQQEDSAVYLCASSLHRLVRDEQFFGPGTRLTVL.

The rearrangement uses TRBV9 and TRBJ2-3, with D possibly TRBD2 on 5 matching bases. Per the germline V gene, CDR1 is SGDLS and CDR2 is YYNGEE. V lost 0 bases and J 3 bases, leaving 11 bases between the germline ends. The CDR3 totals 15 residues. The chain's CDR3 is CASSVVSGATDTQYF. DNA of the CDR3: TGTGCCAGCAGCGTAGTCAGCGGCGCAACAGATACGCAGTATTTT.

The CDR3 protein is CASSRVGRAYMNTEAFF. DNA of the CDR3: TGTGCCAGCAGCCGTGTCGGTAGGGCTTACATGAACACTGAAGCTTTCTTT. The chain links TRBV7-9 to TRBJ1-1; D unresolved. V was shortened by 5 bases and J by 0 bases, with 19 bases between the two germline ends. Germline V gives CDR1 SEHNR, CDR2 FQNEAQ (reference sequence). CDR3 length: 17 amino acids. The full variable domain, rest sourced from reference TRBV7-9 and TRBJ1-1, is DTGVSQNPRHKITKRGQNVTFRCDPISEHNRLYWYRQTLGQGPEFLTYFQNEAQLEKSRLLSDRFSAERPKGSFSTLEIQRTEQGDSAMYLCASSRVGRAYMNTEAFFGQGTRLTVV.

The genes are TRBV18 and TRBJ2-1; the D is unclear. CDR3 length: 13 residues. Germline CDR1 and CDR2: KGHSH and LQKENI. The V and J ends lost 4 bases and 5 bases respectively, with 9 bases between them. The CDR3, as DNA: TGTGCCAGCTCACTGGTCCTGGACAATGAGCAGTTCTTC. This sequence encodes CASSLVLDNEQFF.

V is TRBV7-3 and J is TRBJ2-5, with D unresolved. Germline V CDR1 and CDR2: SGHTA, FQGTGA. V shed 0 bases and J shed 0 bases, with 5 bases lying between them. The CDR3 totals 14 residues. This chain's CDR3 is CASSLTGYQETQYF. CDR3 nucleotides: TGTGCCAGCAGCTTAACTGGGTACCAAGAGACCCAGTACTTC.

This clone showed up just a few times. The V and J genes are TRBV9 and TRBJ2-5; the match to TRBD2 covers 12 bases. The CDR3 is 17 residues long. The trim removed 6 bases at V and 5 bases at J, leaving 14 bases unmatched. Germline CDR1 and CDR2: SGDLS and YYNGEE. The chain's CDR3 is CASTSSSTSGSIETQYF. CDR3 coding DNA: TGTGCCAGCACGTCAAGTTCGACTAGCGGGAGTATTGAGACCCAGTACTTC.

A few counts support this clone. The V and J genes are TRBV10-3 and TRBJ2-5, with D maybe TRBD1 (6 bases). V dropped 2 bases and J dropped 5 bases, with 9 bases sitting between them. Germline V lookup: CDR1 ENHRY, CDR2 SYGVKD. The CDR3 is 13 amino acids. CDR3 residues: CAISEAGAETQYF. The DNA for the CDR3 is TGTGCCATCAGTGAGGCAGGGGCGGAGACCCAGTACTTC.

The chain combines TRBV2 with TRBJ2-5; possibly TRBD1 for D (6 bases). V lost 5 bases and J 1 base, leaving 11 bases between the germline ends. This CDR3 region has 14 residues. In germline, CDR1 is SNHLY, CDR2 FYNNEI. The CDR3 sequence is CASSYDRTQETQYF. CDR3 nucleotides: TGTGCCAGCAGTTACGACAGGACCCAAGAGACCCAGTACTTC.

V usage is TRBV7-8 and J usage is TRBJ1-6, with TRBD1 matching over 10 bases. This CDR3 is built from 15 residues. Per the germline V gene, CDR1 is SGHVS and CDR2 is FQNEAQ. V was pared by 4 bases and J by 10 bases, with 7 bases of the junction left unmatched. The CDR3 DNA sequence: TGTGCCAGCAGCTCAGGGACAGGGGTTCTATCACCCCTCCACTTT. This sequence encodes CASSSGTGVLSPLHF.

This chain connects TRBV7-6 to TRBJ2-7, with D maybe TRBD1 (6 bases). V was clipped by 6 bases and J by 10 bases, with 19 bases between them. The CDR3 totals 13 residues. CDR1 is SGHVS, CDR2 FNYEAQ, per germline. CDR3 coding DNA: TGTGCCAGCAGTCGACAGGCCCGAGAGCCCCAGTACTTC. This translates into CASSRQAREPQYF.

The genes are TRBV4-2 and TRBJ2-6; D is unresolved. The CDR3 totals 16 residues. V lost 4 bases and J lost 0, with 10 bases in between. In germline, CDR1 is LGHNA, CDR2 YNFKEQ. The CDR3 is CASSPLGSSGANVLTF. CDR3 sequence (DNA): TGTGCCAGCAGCCCCCTGGGCAGCTCTGGGGCCAACGTCCTGACTTTC.

The J gene is TRBJ2-7, the V gene TRBV30; a possible D gene is TRBD1 (6 bases). V was cut by 5 bases and J by 1 base, with 9 bases left in between. CDR3 length: 12 amino acids. Germline assignment: CDR1 GTSNPN and CDR2 SVGIG (reference sequence). The CDR3 protein is CAWGQISYEQYF. The CDR3 nucleotides read TGTGCCTGGGGACAGATTTCCTACGAGCAGTACTTC. Variable domain in full (rest from reference TRBV30 and TRBJ2-7): SQTIHQWPATLVQPVGSPLSLECTVEGTSNPNLYWYRQAAGRGLQLLFYSVGIGQISSEVPQNLSASRPQDRQFILSSKKLLLSDSGFYLCAWGQISYEQYFGPGTRLTVT.

V and J are TRBV28 and TRBJ2-2, with TRBD2 matching 9 bases. The V and J ends lost 5 bases and 0 bases, in that order; junction bases with no gene match: 1. The CDR3 loop spans 15 amino acids. Looked up from germline, CDR1 is MDHEN and CDR2 is SYDVKM. The CDR3 DNA follows: TGTGCCAGCAGTGTAGCGGGGGCGAACACCGGGGAGCTGTTTTTT. Translated: CASSVAGANTGELFF.

The chain has TRBV11-2 and TRBJ2-1, with a weak D call TRBD2 (6 bases). With 5 bases removed from V and 9 bases from J, the gap between germline ends came to 17 bases. Germline V lookup: CDR1 SGHAT, CDR2 FQNNGV. CDR3 length: 14 amino acids. CDR3 sequence: CASSVGTAGFEQFF. CDR3 bases: TGTGCCAGCAGCGTCGGGACGGCGGGATTTGAGCAGTTCTTC.

The chain links TRBV15 to TRBJ2-5; D gene ambiguous. The germline V gene has CDR1 LNHNV and CDR2 YYDKDF (reference sequence). V lost 2 bases and J 5 bases, leaving 9 bases between the germline ends. The CDR3 length is 13 residues. The CDR3 sequence: CATSRLGMETQYF. For the CDR3, the DNA is TGTGCCACCAGCAGACTGGGTATGGAGACCCAGTACTTC.

This clone was seen a few times. The chain joins TRBV30 to TRBJ2-7; possibly TRBD1 or TRBD2 for D (5 bases each). The CDR3 extends over 14 amino acids. The germline CDR1 and CDR2 sequences are GTSNPN and SVGIG (reference sequence). Deletions cut 3 bases from V and 5 bases from J, with 17 bases between. The DNA of the CDR3 is TGTGCCTGGAGCCCCGGGACCCTGAGCCACGAGCAGTACTTC. This translates into CAWSPGTLSHEQYF. Full variable domain (outside the CDR3, taken from reference TRBV30 and TRBJ2-7): SQTIHQWPATLVQPVGSPLSLECTVEGTSNPNLYWYRQAAGRGLQLLFYSVGIGQISSEVPQNLSASRPQDRQFILSSKKLLLSDSGFYLCAWSPGTLSHEQYFGPGTRLTVT.

The chain uses TRBV7-3 and TRBJ1-2; no reliable D call. Between the trimmed V and J ends, which lost 5 bases and 4 bases, there was a span of 11 bases. Per the germline V gene, CDR1 is SGHTA and CDR2 is FQGTGA. This CDR3 is built from 13 residues. The CDR3 here is CASSIPGSYGYTF. The CDR3 DNA reads TGTGCCAGCAGCATACCGGGTTCCTATGGCTACACCTTC. The whole variable domain, filled in from reference TRBV7-3 and TRBJ1-2, reads GAGVSQTPSNKVTEKGKYVELRCDPISGHTALYWYRQSLGQGPEFLIYFQGTGAADDSGLPNDRFFAVRPEGSVSTLKIQRTERGDSAVYLCASSIPGSYGYTFGSGTRLTVV.

This chain links TRBV7-2 with TRBJ2-5; D might be TRBD2 (6 bases). The CDR3 consists of 14 residues. The V gene lost 4 bases and the J gene lost 7 bases, with 16 bases spanning the gap. From germline, CDR1 is SGHTA and CDR2 FQGNSA. CDR3 sequence reads: CASSSTAGLGTQYF. The CDR3 DNA reads as TGTGCCAGCAGCTCGACAGCGGGCCTGGGGACCCAGTACTTC.

The chain employs TRBV4-2 and TRBJ2-3; no definite D call. Germline V gene lookup returns CDR1 LGHNA and CDR2 YNFKEQ. V lost 7 bases and J 3 bases, leaving 14 bases between the germline ends. CDR3 size: 14 residues. Here the CDR3 DNA reads TGTGCCAGCACCTCAGTAGACGGGACAGATACGCAGTATTTT. Residues: CASTSVDGTDTQYF.

This clone was found a few times. The chain employs TRBV11-2 and TRBJ2-3; 12 nucleotides agree with TRBD2. Looked up from germline, CDR1 is SGHAT and CDR2 is FQNNGV. The length of the CDR3 is 18 residues. J gave up 0 bases and V 2 bases, and 6 bases lay outside the gene matches. CDR3 DNA: TGTGCCAGCAGCTTAAGACTAGCGGGGGCCTCTAGCACAGATACGCAGTATTTT. Protein product: CASSLRLAGASSTDTQYF.

This clone occurred a few times. Germline and junction disagree at one end, which may indicate a read error. This chain joins TRBV2 and TRBJ2-1; 9 bases fit TRBD1. The CDR3 length is 16 residues. CDR1 and CDR2 (germline): SNHLY, FYNNEI. The chain's CDR3 is CASSEWTGVSYNEQVF. CDR3 coding DNA: TGTGCCAGCAGTGAATGGACAGGGGTTTCCTACAATGAGCAGGTCTTC.

A few counts support this clone. The chain links TRBV4-2 to TRBJ2-7, with 9 bases aligning to TRBD1. Looked up from germline, CDR1 is LGHNA and CDR2 is YNFKEQ. This CDR3 spans 17 amino acids. Trimming removed 0 bases from V and 4 bases from J; junction bases left unmatched: 10. The CDR3 sequence: CASSQDAAGTGTYEQYF. DNA of the CDR3: TGTGCCAGCAGCCAAGATGCTGCCGGGACAGGGACTTACGAGCAGTACTTC.

CDR3 loop: CASSLGSLPQETQYF. Here the CDR3 DNA reads TGTGCCAGCAGCTTAGGATCACTCCCCCAAGAGACCCAGTACTTC. The chain uses TRBV7-2 and TRBJ2-5; no firm D call. Germline CDR1 reads SGHTA; CDR2 reads FQGNSA. CDR3 length equals 15 residues. The V gene lost 1 base and the J gene lost 1 base, with 10 bases spanning the gap. Using reference TRBV7-2 and TRBJ2-5 for the parts outside the CDR3, the full variable domain is GAGVSQSPSNKVTEKGKDVELRCDPISGHTALYWYRQSLGQGLEFLIYFQGNSAPDKSGLPSDRFSAERTGGSVSTLTIQRTQQEDSAVYLCASSLGSLPQETQYFGPGTRLLVL.

This clone has a handful of counts. The chain is built from TRBV7-2 and TRBJ2-5, with 8 bases fitting TRBD1. The germline CDR1 and CDR2 sequences are SGHTA and FQGNSA. This CDR3 is 14 amino acids long. The V segment lost 5 bases and the J segment 5 bases; nucleotides outside the gene matches: 7. The chain's CDR3 is CASSQQQGAETQYF. CDR3 DNA sequence: TGTGCCAGCAGCCAACAGCAGGGGGCTGAGACCCAGTACTTC.

CDR3 protein: CASSSQIYLSYEQYF. The CDR3 coding sequence is TGTGCCAGCAGCTCGCAGATATACCTTTCCTACGAGCAGTACTTC. The chain recombines TRBV7-9 with TRBJ2-7; D not certain. Germline loops: CDR1 SEHNR, CDR2 FQNEAQ (reference sequence). The length of the CDR3 is 15 residues. With 4 bases removed from V and 1 base from J, the gap between germline ends came to 14 bases.

Only a few counts were recorded for this clone. The rearrangement uses TRBV18 and TRBJ2-7; 9 bases align to TRBD1. V lost 6 bases, J lost 5 bases, and 5 bases stayed unmatched. Germline loops: CDR1 KGHSH, CDR2 LQKENI. There are 13 residues in the CDR3. The CDR3 loop reads CASSGTGLNEQYV. CDR3 bases: TGTGCCAGCTCTGGGACAGGGCTCAACGAGCAGTACGTC.

This clone occurred a few times. The V and J genes are TRBV7-9 and TRBJ1-2; D remains unclear. The CDR3 spans 14 residues. V was trimmed by 6 bases and J by 5 bases, leaving 16 bases between them. Per the germline V gene, CDR1 is SEHNR and CDR2 is FQNEAQ (reference sequence). DNA for the CDR3: TGTGCCAGCAGACAGAGCGTTGGGCTATATGGCTACACCTTC. Translated, it gives CASRQSVGLYGYTF. Using reference TRBV7-9 and TRBJ1-2 for the parts outside the CDR3, the full variable domain is DTGVSQNPRHKITKRGQNVTFRCDPISEHNRLYWYRQTLGQGPEFLTYFQNEAQLEKSRLLSDRFSAERPKGSFSTLEIQRTEQGDSAMYLCASRQSVGLYGYTFGSGTRLTVV.

The chain couples TRBV7-9 to TRBJ2-1, with TRBD1 matching 10 bases. Germline values: CDR1 SEHNR, CDR2 FQNEAQ (reference sequence). V shed 4 bases and J 8 bases; nucleotides not matched to a gene: 5. The CDR3 is made up of 14 amino acids. CDR3 protein: CASSSGTGEDEQFF. CDR3 bases: TGTGCCAGCAGCTCCGGGACAGGGGAGGATGAGCAGTTCTTC.

V gene TRBV30 combines with J gene TRBJ2-6; TRBD2 might be the D (6 bases). In germline, CDR1 is GTSNPN, CDR2 SVGIG (reference sequence). This CDR3 is built from 15 residues. Deletions cut 0 bases from V and 3 bases from J, with 9 bases between. The CDR3 region has the DNA TGTGCCTGGAGTGTAACGGGAGTTGGGGCCAACGTCCTGACTTTC. This encodes CAWSVTGVGANVLTF.

The chain couples TRBV5-6 to TRBJ1-1; D gene ambiguous. Germline V lookup: CDR1 SGHDT, CDR2 YYEEEE. The CDR3 consists of 12 residues. The V end lost 2 bases, the J end lost 4 bases, and 6 bases lay between the germline ends. The CDR3 spells CASSLNPTEAFF. The CDR3 DNA sequence: TGTGCCAGCAGCTTAAACCCCACTGAAGCTTTCTTT.